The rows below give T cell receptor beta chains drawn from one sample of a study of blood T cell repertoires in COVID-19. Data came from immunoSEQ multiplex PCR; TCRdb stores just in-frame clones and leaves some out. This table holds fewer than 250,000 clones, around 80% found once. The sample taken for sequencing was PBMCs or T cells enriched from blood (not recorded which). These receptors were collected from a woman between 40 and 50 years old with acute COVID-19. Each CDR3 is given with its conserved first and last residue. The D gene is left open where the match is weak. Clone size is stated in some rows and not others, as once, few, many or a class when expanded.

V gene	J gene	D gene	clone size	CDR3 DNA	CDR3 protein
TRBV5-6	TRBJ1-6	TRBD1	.	TGTGCCAGCAGCACCCTCCGGGACAGGAATAATTCACCCCTCCACTTT	CASSTLRDRNNSPLHF
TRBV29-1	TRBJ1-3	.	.	TGCAGCGTTGACCCGACAGGATCTGGAAACACCATATATTTT	CSVDPTGSGNTIYF
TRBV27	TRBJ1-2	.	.	TGTGCCAGCAGGGGCCAACAGGACAATTTTAACTATGGCTACACCTTC	CASRGQQDNFNYGYTF
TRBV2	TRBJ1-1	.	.	TGTGCCAGCGAGACTGAGGTGAACACTGAAGCTTTCTTT	CASETEVNTEAFF
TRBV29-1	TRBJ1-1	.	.	TGCAGCGTTGAACGGGGGGGCACTGAAGCTTTCTTT	CSVERGGTEAFF
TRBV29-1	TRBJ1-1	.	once	TGCAGCGCCCGGAACACTGAAGCTTTCTTT	CSARNTEAFF
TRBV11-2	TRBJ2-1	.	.	TGTGCCAGCAGTCGTCCGAGCTCCTACAATGAGCAGTTCTTC	CASSRPSSYNEQFF
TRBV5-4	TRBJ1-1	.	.	TGTGCCAGCAGCCGACAGAGCGAAGCTTTCTTT	CASSRQSEAFF
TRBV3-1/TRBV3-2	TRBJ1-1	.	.	TGTGCCAGCAGCTCGAACTCGAACACTGAAGCTTTCTTT	CASSSNSNTEAFF
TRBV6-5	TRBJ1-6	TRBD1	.	TGTGCCAGCAGTTCGACAGGGGTTGATTCACCCCTCCACTTT	CASSSTGVDSPLHF
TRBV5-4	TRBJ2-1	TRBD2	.	TGTGCCAGCAGCTCGGGAGGATCACAGTTCTTC	CASSSGGSQFF
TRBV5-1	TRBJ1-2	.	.	TGCGCCAGCAGCTTCGGCGGGGGCGGAAACTATGGCTACACCTTC	CASSFGGGGNYGYTF
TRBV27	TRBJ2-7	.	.	TGTGCCAGCAGTTACGGGTCCAAGTTTACCTACGAGCAGTACTTC	CASSYGSKFTYEQYF
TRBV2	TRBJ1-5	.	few	TGTGCCAGCGCCTATAGCAATCAGCCCCAGCATTTT	CASAYSNQPQHF
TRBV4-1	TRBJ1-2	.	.	TGCGCCAGCAGCCAAGAAGGGGCCCTCTATGGCTACACCTTC	CASSQEGALYGYTF
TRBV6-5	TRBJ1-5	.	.	TGTGCCAGTACAGGGAGCAATCAGCCCCAGCATTTT	CASTGSNQPQHF
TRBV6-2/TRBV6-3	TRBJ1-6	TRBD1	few	TGTGCCAGCAGTCCCCCGGACAGGCCCCAAAGATCACCCCTCCACTTT	CASSPPDRPQRSPLHF
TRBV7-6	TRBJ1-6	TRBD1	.	TGTGCCAGCAGCCTTAGGACAGGGGATAATTCACCCCTCCACTTT	CASSLRTGDNSPLHF